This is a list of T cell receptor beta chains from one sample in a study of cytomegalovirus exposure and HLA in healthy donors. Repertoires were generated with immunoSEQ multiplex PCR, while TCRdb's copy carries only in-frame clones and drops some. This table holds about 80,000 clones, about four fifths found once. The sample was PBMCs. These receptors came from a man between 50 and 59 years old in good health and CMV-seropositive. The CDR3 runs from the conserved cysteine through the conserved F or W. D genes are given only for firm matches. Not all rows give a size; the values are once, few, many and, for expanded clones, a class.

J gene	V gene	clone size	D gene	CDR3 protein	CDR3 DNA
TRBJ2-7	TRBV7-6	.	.	CASSLDPSSYEQYF	TGTGCCAGCAGCTTAGATCCTAGCTCCTACGAGCAGTACTTC
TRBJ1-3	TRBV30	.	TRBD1	CASYDRARVGNTIYF	TGTGCCTCCTACGACAGGGCGCGGGTCGGAAACACCATATATTTT
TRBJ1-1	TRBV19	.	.	CASSWEGVNTEAFF	TGTGCCAGTAGTTGGGAGGGCGTGAACACTGAAGCTTTCTTT
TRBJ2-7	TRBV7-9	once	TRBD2	CASSLAPLGLAAYEQYF	TGTGCCAGCAGCTTAGCGCCCCTAGGACTAGCTGCCTACGAGCAGTACTTC
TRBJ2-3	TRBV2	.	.	CASSDGQITDTQYF	TGTGCCAGCAGTGATGGACAGATCACAGATACGCAGTATTTT
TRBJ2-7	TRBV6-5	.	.	CASGPTALFYEQYF	TGTGCCAGCGGACCGACAGCCTTATTCTACGAGCAGTACTTC
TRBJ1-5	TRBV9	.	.	CASSEGGFGPQHF	TGTGCCAGCAGCGAAGGGGGTTTCGGGCCCCAGCATTTT
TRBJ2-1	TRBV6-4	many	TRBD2	CASSPLAGVGYNEQFF	TGTGCCAGCAGCCCTCTGGCGGGAGTGGGCTACAATGAGCAGTTCTTC
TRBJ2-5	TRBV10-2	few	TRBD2	CASSDLAGEYETQYF	TGCGCCAGCAGTGATCTAGCGGGAGAATACGAGACCCAGTACTTC
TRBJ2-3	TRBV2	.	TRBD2	CASSGLAGVLTDTQYF	TGTGCCAGCAGCGGACTAGCGGGAGTGTTAACAGATACGCAGTATTTT
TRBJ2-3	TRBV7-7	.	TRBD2	CASSPLAGGGADTQYF	TGTGCTAGCAGCCCGTTAGCGGGAGGTGGGGCAGATACGCAGTATTTT
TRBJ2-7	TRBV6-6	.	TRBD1	CASRQGADYEQYF	TGTGCCAGCAGACAGGGGGCTGACTACGAGCAGTACTTC
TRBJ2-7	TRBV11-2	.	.	CASSSFPEDSYEQYF	TGTGCCAGCAGCTCATTCCCGGAGGACTCCTACGAGCAGTACTTC
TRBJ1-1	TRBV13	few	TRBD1	CASNKQGLDTEAFF	TGTGCCAGCAACAAACAGGGGCTGGACACTGAAGCTTTCTTT
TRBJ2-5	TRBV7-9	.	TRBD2	CSSSQGLAGETQYF	TGTTCCAGCAGCCAGGGACTAGCGGGAGAGACCCAGTACTTC
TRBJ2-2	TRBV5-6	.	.	CASSFLRDTGELFF	TGTGCCAGCAGCTTCCTCAGGGACACCGGGGAGCTGTTTTTT
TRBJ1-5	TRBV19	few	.	CASSIDRQGYERSNQPQHF	TGTGCCAGTAGTATAGATCGTCAGGGGTATGAGAGAAGCAATCAGCCCCAGCATTTT
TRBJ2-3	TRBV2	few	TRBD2	CASSGGTSGSISDTQYF	TGTGCCAGCAGCGGCGGGACTAGCGGGAGTATATCCGATACGCAGTATTTT
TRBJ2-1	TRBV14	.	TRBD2	CASSRLANEQFF	TGTGCCAGCAGCCGACTAGCCAATGAGCAGTTCTTC
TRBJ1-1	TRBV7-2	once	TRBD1	CASSQDRGSLAFF	TGTGCCAGCAGCCAAGACAGGGGTTCGTTGGCTTTCTTT
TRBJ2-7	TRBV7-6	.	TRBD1	CASSSDRVNEQYF	TGTGCCAGCAGCTCGGACAGGGTCAACGAGCAGTACTTC
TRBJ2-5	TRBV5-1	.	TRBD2	CASSLASGREETQYF	TGCGCCAGCAGCTTGGCTAGCGGGAGGGAAGAGACCCAGTACTTC
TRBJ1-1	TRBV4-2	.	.	CASSQIGGEAFF	TGTGCCAGCAGCCAAATAGGAGGTGAAGCTTTCTTT
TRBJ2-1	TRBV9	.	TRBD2	CASSVAPLGGSNLREQFF	TGTGCCAGCAGCGTAGCCCCCTTAGGCGGGAGCAATCTTAGGGAGCAGTTCTTC
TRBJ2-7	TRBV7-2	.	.	CASSFTGAYEQYF	TGTGCCAGCAGCTTTACGGGGGCCTACGAGCAGTACTTC
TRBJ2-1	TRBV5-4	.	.	CASTPGAGEHNEQFF	TGCGCCAGCACCCCGGGGGCGGGAGAGCACAATGAGCAGTTCTTC
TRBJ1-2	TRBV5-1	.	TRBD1	CASSSWTGRLNGYTF	TGCGCCAGCAGCTCCTGGACAGGGCGACTGAATGGCTACACCTTC
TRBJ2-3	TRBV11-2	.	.	CASSLGRDTDTQYF	TGTGCCAGCAGCTTGGGGCGGGACACAGATACGCAGTATTTT